One TCR beta chain is described in this entry. The data belong to a study of blood T cell repertoires in COVID-19. The overall study: There were acute and convalescent COVID-19 samples, and they came from the United States, Italy and Spain. Sources were T cells, B-cell-depleted T cells, or PBMCs; the material itself was cDNA or gDNA.

As originally analysed: Amplification with reference gene primers provided the estimates of nucleated cell counts. Profiling relied on immunoSEQ multiplex PCR, and the TCRdb table lists in-frame clones only, not all of them. V, J and clone size were drawn from that table, and D and trimming were deduced from the DNA. The sample has a few hundred thousand clones; about 83% are singletons. The germline gives CDR1 SQVTM, CDR2 ANQGSEA. There are 15 residues in the CDR3. The V end was cut by 6 bases, the J end by 3 bases, with 17 bases between. Sequencing was performed on peripheral blood. The V gene is TRBV29-1, the J gene TRBJ2-2, with a possible D match to TRBD1 (5 bases). The TCR comes from a woman aged 50 to 65 with acute or convalescent COVID-19. The CDR3 DNA reads as TGCAGCGTGACTCTTCCGACAGAACACACCGGGGAGCTGTTTTTT. Amino acid sequence: CSVTLPTEHTGELFF.